This TCR beta chain was identified in a study of memory CD4+ T cells and cytomegalovirus serostatus. Study-wide context: This sample comes from healthy Belgian adults, under 10 CMV seropositive, approximately 22 seronegative.

Generated by immunoSEQ multiplex PCR, the TCRdb table keeps only in-frame clones and is missing some. The sample lists 50,000 to 65,000 clones, approximately 80% occurring once. The sort gate was single viable CD3+CD4+CD8-CD45RO+ cells for memory CD4+ T cells. Donors' CMV status reflects serum IgG against pp150, pp28, p38, p52. Total CD4+ T cells were enriched by CD4 positive selection. Trimming at V came to 7 bases and at J to 2 bases, leaving 9 bases not matched to a gene. The germline gives CDR1 SQVTM, CDR2 ANQGSEA. CDR3 size: 14 residues. The chain has TRBV29-1 and TRBJ2-5; 8 nucleotides align to TRBD1. The clonotype was recovered from an adult in good health and CMV-seropositive. The source material was memory CD4+ T cells from blood. The CDR3 loop is CSAGQGNTQETQYF. CDR3 nucleotide sequence: TGCAGCGCCGGACAGGGCAACACGCAAGAGACCCAGTACTTC. The full variable domain, completed using reference TRBV29-1 and TRBJ2-5, is SAVISQKPSRDICQRGTSLTIQCQVDSQVTMMFWYRQQPGQSLTLIATANQGSEATYESGFVIDKFPISRPNLTFSTLTVSNMSPEDSSIYLCSAGQGNTQETQYFGPGTRLLVL.